These 28 T cell receptor beta chains share one sample of origin, sequenced in a study of breast tumors, draining lymph nodes, adjacent tissues. TCRdb recomputed calls from the multiplex PCR reads with MiXCR, one row per CDR3 protein. The data contain 150,000 to 250,000 distinct CDR3 sequences, roughly 31% of them singletons. Samples came from axillary lymph nodes draining the breast cancer. Sequencing used axillary lymph node tissue. The receptors originated from a female donor with breast cancer. Some clones in this sample may be carry-over from other donors' samples.

This clonotype was seen repeatedly, ten times or more. The V and J genes are TRBV4-3 and TRBJ2-7; 7 bases match TRBD2. Trimming removed 4 bases from V and 2 bases from J; junction bases left unmatched: 11. The CDR3 sequence is 16 residues long. Germline CDR1 LGHNA, CDR2 YSLEER. DNA for the CDR3: TGCGCCAGCAGCCGAGTGACCGGGACTATACCCTACGAGCAGTACTTC. Protein product: CASSRVTGTIPYEQYF.

This clonotype was recorded many times. The chain recombines TRBV7-2 with TRBJ2-3, with D uncertain. CDR3 size: 16 residues. V shed 1 base and J shed 0 bases, with 11 bases lying between them. Germline assignment: CDR1 SGHTA and CDR2 FQGNSA. The CDR3 DNA reads TGTGCCAGCAGCTTAGGGCACTTGTTAAGCACAGATACGCAGTATTTT. This sequence encodes CASSLGHLLSTDTQYF. The whole variable domain, filled in from reference TRBV7-2 and TRBJ2-3, reads GAGVSQSPSNKVTEKGKDVELRCDPISGHTALYWYRQSLGQGLEFLIYFQGNSAPDKSGLPSDRFSAERTGGSVSTLTIQRTQQEDSAVYLCASSLGHLLSTDTQYFGPGTRLTVL.

In its sample, this clonotype was seen many times. The chain links TRBV5-1 to TRBJ2-2, with a possible D match to TRBD2 (7 bases). Trimming left V 5 bases short and J 3 bases short, with 14 bases between. The CDR3 runs to 15 residues. Germline V lookup: CDR1 SGHRS, CDR2 YFSETQ. CDR3 DNA: TGCGCCAGCAGAAAGGGGGGGACTTACACCGGGGAGCTGTTTTTT. This codes for CASRKGGTYTGELFF.

This clonotype occurred many times. This chain connects TRBV20-1 to TRBJ2-1; a possible D gene is TRBD2 (5 bases). Germline lookup yields CDR1 DFQATT and CDR2 SNEGSKA (reference sequence). The CDR3 consists of 14 residues. Trimming shortened V by 4 bases and J by 9 bases, and 19 bases separated the two germline ends. The CDR3 loop is CSAIRRVGGTEQFF. The CDR3 bases are TGCAGTGCTATCCGGCGGGTAGGAGGTACTGAGCAGTTCTTC.

In its sample, this clonotype was seen many times. A much larger clone sits a single nucleotide away, making a read error possible. CDR3 protein: CASSVSGGAGSYNEQSF. CDR3 coding DNA: TGTGCCAGTAGTGTAAGCGGGGGGGCCGGCTCCTACAATGAGCAGTCCTTC. The J gene is TRBJ2-1, the V gene TRBV19; 10 bases are a match to TRBD2. Germline lookup yields CDR1 LNHDA and CDR2 SQIVND (reference sequence). The CDR3 spans 17 residues.

The rearrangement uses TRBV15 and TRBJ2-3; D is perhaps TRBD1 (5 bases). The CDR3 sequence is 16 residues long. CDR1 is LNHNV, CDR2 YYDKDF, per germline (reference sequence). Trimming pared 3 bases from V and 10 bases from J, leaving 23 bases between. CDR3 DNA: TGTGCCACCAGCAGCTTAAGGGGTATGGGCAGACAAGCGCAGTATTTT. Residues: CATSSLRGMGRQAQYF. Supplemented by reference TRBV15 and TRBJ2-3, the full variable domain reads DAMVIQNPRYQVTQFGKPVTLSCSQTLNHNVMYWYQQKSSQAPKLLFHYYDKDFNNEADTPDNFQSRRPNTSFCFLDIRSPGLGDTAMYLCATSSLRGMGRQAQYFGPGTRLTVL.

This clonotype was found many times. This chain connects TRBV24-1 to TRBJ1-2, with D possibly being TRBD1 (6 bases). The CDR3 totals 17 residues. Trimming shortened V by 5 bases and J by 3 bases, and 21 bases separated the two germline ends. CDR1 KGHDR and CDR2 SFDVKD come from the germline V gene. CDR3 coding DNA: TGTGCCACCAGTGCCAACCCTTACAGGGTTAGGGACTATGGCTACACCTTC. Its protein is CATSANPYRVRDYGYTF.

This chain uses TRBV15 with TRBJ2-5; 9 nucleotides line up with TRBD1. CDR3 length equals 15 residues. Trimming cost V 5 bases and J 5 bases; bases outside gene matches: 9. Germline V CDR1 and CDR2: LNHNV, YYDKDF (reference sequence). CDR3 coding DNA: TGTGCCACCAGCCCCCGCCGGGACAGGGAGGAGACCCAGTACTTC. Encoded protein: CATSPRRDREETQYF.

This clonotype was found many times. The V gene is TRBV7-3, the J gene TRBJ2-1; 13 nucleotides line up with TRBD2. The ends lost 0 bases at V and 6 bases at J; junction bases unmatched: 8. The CDR3 consists of 18 residues. The germline V gene has CDR1 SGHTA and CDR2 FQGTGA. DNA for the CDR3: TGTGCCAGCAGCTTAACTGTCGGACTAGCGGGGGAGCCCAATGAGCAGTTCTTC. It yields the protein CASSLTVGLAGEPNEQFF.

The V and J genes are TRBV5-1 and TRBJ1-4, with a possible D match to TRBD1 (6 bases). Trimming pared 8 bases from V and 1 base from J, leaving 18 bases between. CDR1 is SGHRS and CDR2 is YFSETQ in the germline V gene. This CDR3 is 16 amino acids long. CDR3 in DNA: TGCGCCAGATGGCGGGGGCGTAAAAGAACTAATGAAAAACTGTTTTTT. It specifies CARWRGRKRTNEKLFF.

About this clonotype: A much larger clone is a single base away; this may be a read error. V and J are TRBV11-2 and TRBJ1-2, with D uncertain. The germline gives CDR1 SGHAT, CDR2 FQNNGV. The CDR3 has 15 residues. The CDR3 loop is CASSLEGGQSYGHTF. The CDR3 bases are TGTGCCAGCAGCTTAGAAGGTGGGCAGTCTTATGGCCACACCTTC.

There are many counts of this clonotype. V usage is TRBV7-6 and J usage is TRBJ2-3; 11 bases are shared with TRBD2. With 4 bases clipped from V and 5 bases from J, the junction kept 8 bases outside the gene matches. Germline V gene sequence: CDR1 SGHVS, CDR2 FNYEAQ. The CDR3 runs 16 residues. CDR3 nucleotide sequence: TGTGCCAGCAGCTCATTAGCGGGAGGGCCGAAAGATACGCAGTATTTT. Translated, it gives CASSSLAGGPKDTQYF.

The rearrangement joins TRBV10-3 to TRBJ2-1, with D tentatively TRBD1 (6 bases). The CDR3 is 13 residues long. Germline CDR1 is ENHRY and CDR2 is SYGVKD. V dropped 8 bases and J dropped 0 bases, with 8 bases sitting between them. The CDR3 sequence is CAIQGGSYNEQFF. CDR3 nucleotide sequence: TGTGCCATCCAAGGGGGCTCCTACAATGAGCAGTTCTTC.

The chain couples TRBV29-1 to TRBJ1-2; perhaps TRBD1 as D (6 bases). Germline CDR1 and CDR2: SQVTM and ANQGSEA. CDR3 size: 13 residues. CDR3 sequence (DNA): TGCAGTCGTTTGGGGGGCGGCAATCGTGGCTACACCTTC. Translated, it gives CSRLGGGNRGYTF.

This clonotype was found many times. The chain combines TRBV5-5 with TRBJ2-6; D is unresolved. This CDR3 region has 11 residues. V was shortened by 4 bases and J by 7 bases, with 3 bases between the two germline ends. Looked up from germline, CDR1 is SGHKS and CDR2 is YYEKEE (reference sequence). DNA for the CDR3: TGTGCCAGCAGCCCAGCCAACGTCCTGACTTTC. Translating it yields CASSPANVLTF.

The chain joins TRBV7-2 to TRBJ2-6, with 7 bases matching TRBD1. Trimming at V came to 4 bases and at J to 3 bases, leaving 18 bases not matched to a gene. CDR3 length: 20 residues. Germline CDR1 is SGHTA and CDR2 is FQGNSA. The CDR3 coding sequence is TGTGCCAGCAGCTCCAGACAGGGACCGGGCCACTCGGGTGGGGCCAACGTCCTGACTTTC. It yields the protein CASSSRQGPGHSGGANVLTF.

Ten or more counts support this clonotype. The CDR3 here is CASRAGQRYTGELFF. As DNA, the CDR3 is TGTGCCAGTAGGGCGGGACAGCGATACACCGGGGAGCTGTTTTTT. The chain is built from TRBV19 and TRBJ2-2, with a weak D call TRBD1 (7 bases). Deletions cut 6 bases from V and 3 bases from J, with 14 bases between. The CDR3 length is 15 residues. CDR1 LNHDA and CDR2 SQIVND come from the germline V gene (reference sequence).

In its sample, this clonotype was seen many times. The chain links TRBV2 to TRBJ2-3; 7 bases fit TRBD2. This CDR3 has 15 amino acids. Germline-derived CDR1 and CDR2 are SNHLY and FYNNEI. V dropped 7 bases and J dropped 0; count of bases not matched to a gene: 7. In nucleotides, the CDR3 is TGTGCCAGCATTCCCAGCGGGGTGAGCACAGATACGCAGTATTTT. Translation gives CASIPSGVSTDTQYF. The full variable domain, its missing parts supplied by reference TRBV2 and TRBJ2-3, is EPEVTQTPSHQVTQMGQEVILRCVPISNHLYFYWYRQILGQKVEFLVSFYNNEISEKSEIFDDQFSVERPDGSNFTLKIRSTKLEDSAMYFCASIPSGVSTDTQYFGPGTRLTVL.

On this clonotype itself: This may stem from a read error, because a much larger clone lies one nucleotide away. The chain combines TRBV28 with TRBJ2-5, with D perhaps matching TRBD2 (7 bases). In germline, CDR1 is MDHEN, CDR2 SYDVKM. The length of the CDR3 is 15 residues. The ends were cut back, 4 bases at V and 5 bases at J, with 17 bases in the middle. Here the CDR3 DNA reads TGTGCCAGCAGTTGGGGGGGGGCGGGGGCGGAGACCCAGTACTTC. Its translation: CASSWGGAGAETQYF.

This clonotype was counted at least ten times. The V and J genes are TRBV29-1 and TRBJ2-3, with D possibly TRBD2 on 5 matching bases. CDR1 is SQVTM, CDR2 ANQGSEA, per germline. V was cut by 5 bases and J by 2 bases, with 8 bases left in between. The CDR3 is 12 amino acids. The chain's CDR3 is CSVSGSTDTQYF. CDR3 coding DNA: TGCAGCGTTAGCGGCTCCACAGATACGCAGTATTTT.

This clonotype was found many times. The genes are TRBV5-6 and TRBJ2-5, with D maybe TRBD2 (5 bases). The CDR3 runs 13 residues. The germline V and J ends were trimmed by 4 bases and 3 bases, with 10 bases remaining between them. Germline V lookup: CDR1 SGHDT, CDR2 YYEEEE. In nucleotides, the CDR3 is TGTGCCAGCAGCCTGCGGGTTGAAGAGACCCAGTACTTC. This gives the protein CASSLRVEETQYF.

This clonotype was observed at least ten times. CDR3 nucleotide sequence: TGCGCCAGCAGCCAATCAAAAAACACCATATATTTT. Protein: CASSQSKNTIYF. This chain connects TRBV4-1 to TRBJ1-3; D call uncertain. CDR1 is MGHRA, CDR2 YSYEKL, per germline. This CDR3 is 12 amino acids long. V lost 2 bases, J lost 6 bases, and 5 bases lay in between.

This clonotype appeared many times. This chain joins TRBV6-6 and TRBJ2-5; weak D call: TRBD2 (7 bases). Trimming left V 5 bases short and J 1 base short, with 17 bases between. This CDR3 comprises 16 residues. Germline values: CDR1 MNHNY, CDR2 SVGAGI (reference sequence). CDR3 bases: TGTGCCAGCAGTCCAGCGGGACACGGCGGCCAAGAGACCCAGTACTTC. It yields the protein CASSPAGHGGQETQYF.

This sequence joins TRBV19 and TRBJ1-2; weak D call: TRBD1 (6 bases). Trimming cost V 10 bases and J 6 bases, with 18 bases left between them. This CDR3 is 13 amino acids long. Germline V gives CDR1 LNHDA, CDR2 SQIVND (reference sequence). Here the CDR3 reads CAKQEEGGDGYTF. The DNA of the CDR3 is TGTGCCAAACAAGAGGAGGGGGGAGATGGCTACACCTTC.

At least ten counts were recorded for this clonotype. CDR3 sequence: CASSRLLTDRFDGYTF. The CDR3 coding sequence is TGTGCCAGCAGCCGCCTACTGACGGACAGGTTTGATGGCTACACCTTC. V and J are TRBV4-2 and TRBJ1-2, with 7 bases that match TRBD1. The germline gives CDR1 LGHNA, CDR2 YNFKEQ. The CDR3 consists of 16 residues. V shed 4 bases, J shed 6 bases, and the junction held 14 bases outside the gene matches.

This clonotype was recorded many times. The CDR3 coding sequence is TGTGCCAGCAGCCAAGAGTGGGCAGGGGGGGTCGGCTACACCTTC. This codes for CASSQEWAGGVGYTF. The chain employs TRBV3-1 and TRBJ1-2; TRBD1 aligns across 7 bases. The germline V gene has CDR1 LGHDT and CDR2 YNNKEL (reference sequence). Trimming removed 0 bases from V and 8 bases from J; junction bases left unmatched: 9. The CDR3 has 15 amino acids.

The chain links TRBV20-1 to TRBJ2-3; 13 bases are shared with TRBD2. This CDR3 comprises 16 residues. The V and J ends lost 3 bases and 11 bases, in that order; junction bases with no gene match: 14. Germline-derived CDR1 and CDR2 are DFQATT and SNEGSKA (reference sequence). The CDR3 protein is CSASTGLAGPYNEQYF. The DNA of the CDR3 is TGCAGTGCTAGTACGGGACTAGCGGGACCCTACAATGAGCAGTATTTT.

This clonotype has ten or more counts. A much larger clonotype is one base distant, so this may be a read error. No DNA is shown, since the ends of the CDR3 on it are uncertain; the CDR3 is the one TCRdb lists. The CDR3: CASSVDWGGGSPPHF. This chain connects TRBV9 to TRBJ1-6. The germline gives CDR1 SGDLS, CDR2 YYNGEE. The CDR3 totals 15 residues, both ends included.